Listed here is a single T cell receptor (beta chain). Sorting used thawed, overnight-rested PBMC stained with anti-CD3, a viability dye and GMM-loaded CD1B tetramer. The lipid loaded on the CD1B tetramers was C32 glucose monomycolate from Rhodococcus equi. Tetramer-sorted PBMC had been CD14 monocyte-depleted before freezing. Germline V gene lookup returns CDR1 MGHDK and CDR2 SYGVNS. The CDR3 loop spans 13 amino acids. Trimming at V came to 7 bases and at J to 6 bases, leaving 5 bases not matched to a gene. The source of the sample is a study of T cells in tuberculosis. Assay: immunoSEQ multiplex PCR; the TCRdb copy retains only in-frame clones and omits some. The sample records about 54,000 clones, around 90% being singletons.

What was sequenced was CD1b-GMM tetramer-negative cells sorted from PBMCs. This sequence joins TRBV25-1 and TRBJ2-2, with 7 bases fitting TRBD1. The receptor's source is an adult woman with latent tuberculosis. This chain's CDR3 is CASTRTGPGELFF. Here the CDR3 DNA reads TGTGCCAGCACCCGGACAGGTCCCGGGGAGCTGTTTTTT.